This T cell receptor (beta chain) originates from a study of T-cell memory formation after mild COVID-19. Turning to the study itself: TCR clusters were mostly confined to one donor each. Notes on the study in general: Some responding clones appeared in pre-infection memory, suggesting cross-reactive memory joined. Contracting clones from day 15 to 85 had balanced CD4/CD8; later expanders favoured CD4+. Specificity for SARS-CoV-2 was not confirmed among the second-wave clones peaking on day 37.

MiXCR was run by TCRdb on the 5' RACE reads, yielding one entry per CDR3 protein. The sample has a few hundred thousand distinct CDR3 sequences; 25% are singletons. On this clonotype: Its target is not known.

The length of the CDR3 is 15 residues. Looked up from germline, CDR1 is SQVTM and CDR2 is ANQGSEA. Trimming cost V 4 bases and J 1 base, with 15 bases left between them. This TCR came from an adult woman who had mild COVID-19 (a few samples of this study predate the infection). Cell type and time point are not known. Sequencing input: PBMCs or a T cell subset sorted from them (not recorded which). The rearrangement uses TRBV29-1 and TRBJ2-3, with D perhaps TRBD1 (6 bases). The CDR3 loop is CSVAPGTLRTDTQYF. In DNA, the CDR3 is TGCAGCGTTGCCCCAGGGACACTCCGCACAGATACGCAGTATTTT.